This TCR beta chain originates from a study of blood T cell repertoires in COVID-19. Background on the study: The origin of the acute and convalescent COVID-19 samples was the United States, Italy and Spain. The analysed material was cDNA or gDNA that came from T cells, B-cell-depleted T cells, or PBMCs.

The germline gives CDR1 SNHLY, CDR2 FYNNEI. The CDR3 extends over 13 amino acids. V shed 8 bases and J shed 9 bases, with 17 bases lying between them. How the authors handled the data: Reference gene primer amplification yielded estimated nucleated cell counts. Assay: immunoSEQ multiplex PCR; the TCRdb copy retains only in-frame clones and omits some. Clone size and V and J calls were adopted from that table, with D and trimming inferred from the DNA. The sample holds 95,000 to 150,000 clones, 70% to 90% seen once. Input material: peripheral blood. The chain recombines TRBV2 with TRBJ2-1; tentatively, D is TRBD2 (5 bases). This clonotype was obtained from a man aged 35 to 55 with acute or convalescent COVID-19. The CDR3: CASGNGGLGEQFF. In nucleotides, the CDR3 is TGTGCCAGCGGCAACGGAGGACTTGGTGAGCAGTTCTTC.